The rows below give T cell receptor beta chains drawn from one sample of a study of PD-L1 blockade in urothelial cancer. TCRdb's copy holds only in-frame clones and misses some; the assay was immunoSEQ multiplex PCR. The top ten hold under 40% of the sample, which has 30,000 to 35,000 clones, 70% to 85% seen once. The specimen comprised PBMCs, sampled around atezolizumab (anti-PD-L1) treatment. All receptors derive from a man between 60 and 75 years old with urothelial cancer. Both conserved end residues are part of each CDR3. Each record gives: D gene, J gene, clone size, V gene, CDR3 DNA, CDR3 protein. D genes are given only for firm matches. Some rows mark clone size as missing; the rest say once, few, many or name a class of expanded clone.

>-|TRBJ1-1|-|TRBV18
TGTGCCAGCTCTCACGGGATGCGACAGGAAACGAACACTGAAGCTTTCTTT
CASSHGMRQETNTEAFF
>-|TRBJ2-7|-|TRBV10-3
TGTGCCATCAGTGAGCGCGAAGGAGTTAGCGAGCAGTACTTC
CAISEREGVSEQYF
>TRBD1|TRBJ1-3|-|TRBV5-1
TGCGCCAGCAGCACAGGGGGTTCTGGAAACACCATATATTTT
CASSTGGSGNTIYF
>-|TRBJ1-5|-|TRBV7-2
TGTGCCAGCAGCACTCGAATGACAGGCAATCAGCCCCAGCATTTT
CASSTRMTGNQPQHF
>-|TRBJ2-3|-|TRBV4-2
TGTGCCAGCAGCCAAGATGGCGGGGCAGATACGCAGTATTTT
CASSQDGGADTQYF
>TRBD1|TRBJ2-5|few|TRBV4-3
TGCGCCAGCAGCCCACCGGGACAGCTCCCGGAGACCCAGTACTTC
CASSPPGQLPETQYF
>-|TRBJ1-4|once|TRBV7-3
TGTGCCAGCAGCTACTGGGACATAAGGTGGGAAAAACTGTTTTTT
CASSYWDIRWEKLFF
>TRBD1|TRBJ1-2|-|TRBV7-6
TGTGCCAGCAGCTCACGACAGGGGGTTAACTATGGCTACACCTTC
CASSSRQGVNYGYTF
>TRBD1|TRBJ2-7|few|TRBV18
TGTGCCAGCTCACGGACAGGGGACCACGAGCAGTACTTC
CASSRTGDHEQYF
>-|TRBJ2-7|-|TRBV5-5
TGTGCCAGCAGCAGGGGACAAGTTAACTACGAGCAGTACTTC
CASSRGQVNYEQYF
>TRBD2|TRBJ2-5|-|TRBV6-1
TGTGCCAGCAGTGAGCTGGGAAGGCCTAGCGGAGAGACCCAGTACTTC
CASSELGRPSGETQYF
>-|TRBJ2-1|-|TRBV11-2
TGTGCCAGCAGCTTAGCTTCTAGCCTTGACAATGAGCAGTTCTTC
CASSLASSLDNEQFF
>-|TRBJ1-2|-|TRBV9
TGTGCCAGCAGCCTACCGTACTATGGCTACACCTTC
CASSLPYYGYTF
>-|TRBJ2-7|-|TRBV5-6
TGTGCCAGCAGCTCGGAGGACAGAAGGGGATACGAGCAGTACTTC
CASSSEDRRGYEQYF
>TRBD1|TRBJ1-2|-|TRBV5-6
TGTGCCAGCAGCCTTGGAGGGGGCAATTACTATGGTTACACCTTC
CASSLGGGNYYGYTF
>TRBD1|TRBJ1-1|-|TRBV6-5
TGTGCCAGCAGTTACTCGGGGACAGGGGGCACTGAAGCTTTCTTT
CASSYSGTGGTEAFF
>TRBD2|TRBJ2-5|few|TRBV27
TGTGCCAGCAGTCCCTCGGGACTAGCGGGCCAAGAGACCCAGTACTTC
CASSPSGLAGQETQYF
>TRBD1|TRBJ2-1|few|TRBV6-5
TGTGCCAGCATCGACAGGGGGCGATACGAGCAGTTCTTC
CASIDRGRYEQFF
>-|TRBJ2-7|-|TRBV2
TGTGCCAGCAGGTTAACAGGGTTCGAGCAGTACTTC
CASRLTGFEQYF
>-|TRBJ1-2|once|TRBV30
TGTGCCTGGAGCCTGGACAGAAACTATGGCTACACCTTC
CAWSLDRNYGYTF
>TRBD1|TRBJ1-2|-|TRBV10-3
TGTGCCATCAGTGAGGCCGGGACAGGGTATGGCTACACCTTC
CAISEAGTGYGYTF
>-|TRBJ2-2|-|TRBV19
TGTGCCAGTAACAGGGACACCGGGGAGCTGTTTTTT
CASNRDTGELFF
>TRBD1|TRBJ2-7|-|TRBV27
TGTGCCAGCAGTTTATCCCTGACAGGGGGCTCGAAGCAGTACTTC
CASSLSLTGGSKQYF
>-|TRBJ1-2|-|TRBV27
TGTGCCAGCAGTTCTGGACTGGAGGGCTACACCTTC
CASSSGLEGYTF